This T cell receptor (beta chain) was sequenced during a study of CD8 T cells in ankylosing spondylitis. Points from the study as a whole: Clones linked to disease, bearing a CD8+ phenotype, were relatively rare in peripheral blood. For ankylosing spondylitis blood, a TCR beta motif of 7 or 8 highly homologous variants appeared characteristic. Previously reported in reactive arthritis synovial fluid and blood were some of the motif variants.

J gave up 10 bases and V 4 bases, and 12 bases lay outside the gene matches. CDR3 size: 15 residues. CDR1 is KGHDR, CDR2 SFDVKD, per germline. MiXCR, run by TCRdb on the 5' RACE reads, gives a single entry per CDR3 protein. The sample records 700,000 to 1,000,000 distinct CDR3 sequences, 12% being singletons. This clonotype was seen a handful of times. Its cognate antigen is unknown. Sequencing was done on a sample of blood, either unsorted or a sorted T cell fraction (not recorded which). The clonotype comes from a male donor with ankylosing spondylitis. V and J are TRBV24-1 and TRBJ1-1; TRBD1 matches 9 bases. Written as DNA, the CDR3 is TGTGCCACCAGTGACACCCCCCTAGGACAGGGGACAGCTTTCTTT. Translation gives CATSDTPLGQGTAFF.